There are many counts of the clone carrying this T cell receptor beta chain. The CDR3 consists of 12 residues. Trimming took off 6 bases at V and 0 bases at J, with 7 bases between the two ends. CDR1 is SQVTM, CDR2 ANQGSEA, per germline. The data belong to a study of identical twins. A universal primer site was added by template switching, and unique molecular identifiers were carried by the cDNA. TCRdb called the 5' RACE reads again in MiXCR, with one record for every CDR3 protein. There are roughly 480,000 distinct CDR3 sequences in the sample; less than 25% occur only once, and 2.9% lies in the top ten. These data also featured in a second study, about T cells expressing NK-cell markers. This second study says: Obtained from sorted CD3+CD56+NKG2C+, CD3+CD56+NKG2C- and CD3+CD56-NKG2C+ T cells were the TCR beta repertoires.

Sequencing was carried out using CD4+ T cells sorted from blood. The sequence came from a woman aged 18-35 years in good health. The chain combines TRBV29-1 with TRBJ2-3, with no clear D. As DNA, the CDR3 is TGCAGCGTCGGACCTAGCACAGATACGCAGTATTTT. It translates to CSVGPSTDTQYF.